These T cell receptor beta chains were read from a single sample in a study of T-cell memory formation after mild COVID-19. TCRdb analysed the 5' RACE reads with MiXCR anew, one entry per CDR3 protein. This sample has roughly 130,000 distinct CDR3 sequences, with 17% found just once. Sequencing was carried out using PBMCs or a T cell subset sorted from them (not recorded which). The origin of the receptors is a man aged 18 to 30 who had mild COVID-19 (a few samples of this study predate the infection). Cell type and time point are not known. Both conserved end residues are trimmed from each CDR3.

V gene: TRBV19
J gene: TRBJ1-5
CDR3 length: 14
CDR3 protein: ASNGRPRLSNQPQH

V gene: TRBV6-5
J gene: TRBJ1-5
CDR3 length: 11
CDR3 protein: ASSYSRESPQH

V gene: TRBV20-1
J gene: TRBJ1-6
CDR3 length: 11
CDR3 protein: SARGTVNSPLH

V gene: TRBV5-1
J gene: TRBJ2-3
CDR3 length: 12
CDR3 protein: ASSFRDRGDTQY

V gene: TRBV20-1
J gene: TRBJ2-2
CDR3 length: 14
CDR3 protein: SASSTSGTNTGELF

V gene: TRBV4-2
J gene: TRBJ2-7
CDR3 length: 12
CDR3 protein: ASRPPERDYEQY

V gene: TRBV6-5
J gene: TRBJ2-5
CDR3 length: 14
CDR3 protein: ASSYPSGGDQETQY

V gene: TRBV4-2
J gene: TRBJ2-4
CDR3 length: 17
CDR3 protein: ASSQAETDRGLAKNIQY

V gene: TRBV9
J gene: TRBJ1-1
CDR3 length: 13
CDR3 protein: ASSETSTSDTEAF

V gene: TRBV12-3/TRBV12-4
J gene: TRBJ2-3
CDR3 length: 12
CDR3 protein: ASSEGGGTDTQY

V gene: TRBV4-1
J gene: TRBJ2-3
CDR3 length: 14
CDR3 protein: ASSQETRPSTDTQY

V gene: TRBV5-4
J gene: TRBJ1-1
CDR3 length: 14
CDR3 protein: ASSSGGAPMNTEAF

V gene: TRBV25-1
J gene: TRBJ2-2
CDR3 length: 14
CDR3 protein: ASSLETDANTGELF

V gene: TRBV11-2
J gene: TRBJ1-5
CDR3 length: 12
CDR3 protein: ASSLGAVNQPQH

V gene: TRBV11-3
J gene: TRBJ2-1
CDR3 length: 12
CDR3 protein: ASSLGDAGNEQF

V gene: TRBV5-1
J gene: TRBJ2-3
CDR3 length: 14
CDR3 protein: ASSLPRGGWTDTQY

V gene: TRBV20-1
J gene: TRBJ2-5
CDR3 length: 10
CDR3 protein: SALGLQETQY

V gene: TRBV11-2
J gene: TRBJ1-2
CDR3 length: 13
CDR3 protein: ASSLRGDGLYGYT

V gene: TRBV11-2
J gene: TRBJ2-2
CDR3 length: 13
CDR3 protein: ASSLAQGATGELF

V gene: TRBV7-2
J gene: TRBJ1-2
CDR3 length: 11
CDR3 protein: ASSNTGDYGYT

V gene: TRBV11-2
J gene: TRBJ2-5
CDR3 length: 12
CDR3 protein: ASSLVLGGETQY

V gene: TRBV7-2
J gene: TRBJ1-5
CDR3 length: 12
CDR3 protein: ASSSTLLDQPQH

V gene: TRBV12-5
J gene: TRBJ2-6
CDR3 length: 20
CDR3 protein: ASGLPLWDREAPSSGANVLT

V gene: TRBV20-1
J gene: TRBJ2-7
CDR3 length: 9
CDR3 protein: SARGRNEQY

V gene: TRBV7-8
J gene: TRBJ2-1
CDR3 length: 15
CDR3 protein: ASSARRVLSSYNEQF

V gene: TRBV12-3/TRBV12-4
J gene: TRBJ2-7
CDR3 length: 11
CDR3 protein: ASSLDNSYEQY

V gene: TRBV4-1
J gene: TRBJ1-6
CDR3 length: 13
CDR3 protein: ASSHGSSYNSPLH

V gene: TRBV12-3/TRBV12-4
J gene: TRBJ2-1
CDR3 length: 14
CDR3 protein: ASSLAGLNRNNEQF

V gene: TRBV24-1
J gene: TRBJ2-1
CDR3 length: 10
CDR3 protein: ATSTAHNEQF

V gene: TRBV5-1
J gene: TRBJ1-4
CDR3 length: 14
CDR3 protein: ASSPDRIATNEKLF

V gene: TRBV6-4
J gene: TRBJ2-7
CDR3 length: 13
CDR3 protein: ASSREPGPSYEQY

V gene: TRBV12-3/TRBV12-4
J gene: TRBJ2-7
CDR3 length: 12
CDR3 protein: ASTLTGVSYEQY

V gene: TRBV4-3
J gene: TRBJ2-5
CDR3 length: 14
CDR3 protein: ASSQEPPTSGGSQY

V gene: TRBV5-1
J gene: TRBJ1-1
CDR3 length: 11
CDR3 protein: ASSVVMNTEAF

V gene: TRBV5-4
J gene: TRBJ2-2
CDR3 length: 14
CDR3 protein: ASKNLAGVGTGELF

V gene: TRBV25-1
J gene: TRBJ2-3
CDR3 length: 14
CDR3 protein: ASRAGLAGSTDTQY

V gene: TRBV19
J gene: TRBJ2-1
CDR3 length: 10
CDR3 protein: ASSTPRREQF

V gene: TRBV4-3
J gene: TRBJ2-1
CDR3 length: 12
CDR3 protein: ASSPGLAIGEQF

V gene: TRBV5-1
J gene: TRBJ1-2
CDR3 length: 10
CDR3 protein: ASSPGTGGYT

V gene: TRBV5-1
J gene: TRBJ2-3
CDR3 length: 11
CDR3 protein: ASSPAPEGTQY

V gene: TRBV20-1
J gene: TRBJ2-1
CDR3 length: 10
CDR3 protein: SAREGGDEQF

V gene: TRBV7-2
J gene: TRBJ2-2
CDR3 length: 11
CDR3 protein: ASSSRRDGELF

V gene: TRBV5-1
J gene: TRBJ2-5
CDR3 length: 15
CDR3 protein: ASSRGQGLAGLETQY

V gene: TRBV9
J gene: TRBJ2-5
CDR3 length: 12
CDR3 protein: ASSVAGESQTQY

V gene: TRBV12-3/TRBV12-4
J gene: TRBJ2-1
CDR3 length: 13
CDR3 protein: ASSFRTGSGNEQF

V gene: TRBV20-1
J gene: TRBJ2-3
CDR3 length: 15
CDR3 protein: SARVPRGGSRGDTQY

V gene: TRBV12-3/TRBV12-4
J gene: TRBJ1-3
CDR3 length: 9
CDR3 protein: ATKYGNTIY

V gene: TRBV12-3/TRBV12-4
J gene: TRBJ2-7
CDR3 length: 12
CDR3 protein: ASTGTGSSYEQY

V gene: TRBV5-1
J gene: TRBJ1-1
CDR3 length: 13
CDR3 protein: ASSPGEGMNTEAF

V gene: TRBV7-2
J gene: TRBJ2-3
CDR3 length: 14
CDR3 protein: ASSSRRGSRADTQY

V gene: TRBV5-1
J gene: TRBJ1-2
CDR3 length: 11
CDR3 protein: ASSPHGQHGYT

V gene: TRBV10-2
J gene: TRBJ1-6
CDR3 length: 12
CDR3 protein: ASSRQGINSPLH

V gene: TRBV6-5
J gene: TRBJ1-2
CDR3 length: 11
CDR3 protein: ASKEGLNYGYT

V gene: TRBV2
J gene: TRBJ2-5
CDR3 length: 10
CDR3 protein: ASSPRIETQY